Following are 4 T cell receptor beta chains from one sample sequenced in a study of blood T cell repertoires in COVID-19. Repertoires were generated with immunoSEQ multiplex PCR, while TCRdb's copy carries only in-frame clones and drops some. The table has some 150,000 clones, roughly 85% seen once; the top ten hold around 3.2%. The sequencing sample was made of peripheral blood. These receptors came from a man over 45 with acute or convalescent COVID-19.

The genes are TRBV2 and TRBJ1-2; tentatively, D is TRBD1 (5 bases). Germline CDR1 is SNHLY and CDR2 is FYNNEI. The V end was cut by 6 bases, the J end by 4 bases, with 12 bases between. The CDR3 totals 13 residues. The CDR3 DNA reads as TGTGCCAGCAGGACGGACACACTCTATGGCTACACCTTC. It codes for CASRTDTLYGYTF.

V gene TRBV11-2 combines with J gene TRBJ1-1; no definite D call. There are 16 residues in the CDR3. V lost 2 bases, J lost 0 bases, and 13 bases lay in between. CDR1 SGHAT and CDR2 FQNNGV come from the germline V gene. Here the CDR3 DNA reads TGTGCCAGCAGCTTATTTTCAGGCCCCATGAACACTGAAGCTTTCTTT. Translated: CASSLFSGPMNTEAFF.

The chain employs TRBV19 and TRBJ2-1, with 8 bases lining up with TRBD2. The CDR3 is made up of 16 amino acids. V lost 4 bases and J lost 0; bases outside the gene matches: 5. The germline gives CDR1 LNHDA, CDR2 SQIVND (reference sequence). The CDR3 spells CASSNMAGGSYNEQFF. The DNA for the CDR3 is TGTGCCAGTAGTAATATGGCGGGGGGCTCCTACAATGAGCAGTTCTTC.

The rearrangement uses TRBV5-1 and TRBJ2-5; D is uncertain. The CDR3 is 13 amino acids. Germline assignment: CDR1 SGHRS and CDR2 YFSETQ. Trimming took 0 bases from V and 1 from J, leaving 4 bases between them. CDR3 sequence: CASSLAIQETQYF. CDR3 coding DNA: TGCGCCAGCAGCTTGGCAATCCAAGAGACCCAGTACTTC.